These 21 T cell receptor beta chains were all obtained from the same sample, sequenced in a study of blood T cell repertoires in COVID-19. The protocol was immunoSEQ multiplex PCR, while the TCRdb copy is restricted to in-frame clones and leaves out a portion. The sample lists about 190,000 clones, 80% occurring once. Sequenced sample: peripheral blood. These TCRs come from a man aged 60 to 75 with acute or convalescent COVID-19.

The chain combines TRBV21-1 with TRBJ2-1; TRBD2 reflects the table's D call only, with no check against the DNA. TRBV21-1 is flagged as a pseudogene. There are 14 residues in the CDR3. The CDR3 sequence is CASSKGNSGGEQFF. The CDR3 DNA reads TGTGCCAGCAGCAAAGGGAATAGCGGCGGTGAGCAGTTCTTC.

This chain joins TRBV7-2 and TRBJ2-3; 7 bases match TRBD2. From germline, CDR1 is SGHTA and CDR2 FQGNSA. The CDR3 totals 18 residues. V shed 2 bases, J shed 2 bases, and the junction held 13 bases outside the gene matches. The CDR3 coding sequence is TGTGCCAGCAGCTTATACCCGTCGGGGCGGGGGTACACAGATACGCAGTATTTT. This sequence encodes CASSLYPSGRGYTDTQYF.

About this clone: One junction end disagrees with the germline gene, perhaps due to a read error. The chain carries TRBV18 and TRBJ1-2; D perhaps matches TRBD1 (6 bases). The germline V gene has CDR1 KGHSH and CDR2 LQKENI. The CDR3 is 15 amino acids. CDR3 in DNA: TGTGCCAGCTCCCCTGGACAGACCTCTAACTATGGCTGCACCTTC. Translation gives CASSPGQTSNYGCTF.

The chain uses TRBV19 and TRBJ1-4; perhaps TRBD1 as D (6 bases). This CDR3 is built from 19 residues. The V end was cut by 3 bases, the J end by 4 bases, with 24 bases between. Germline CDR1 and CDR2: LNHDA and SQIVND (reference sequence). The CDR3 DNA follows: TGTGCCAGTAGTATTTCCCAAGGCCAGGGGTATGTTGGTAATGAAAAACTGTTTTTT. This translates into CASSISQGQGYVGNEKLFF.

The chain carries TRBV6-6 and TRBJ1-3; D is undetermined. This CDR3 has 13 residues. V was pared by 6 bases and J by 9 bases, with 15 bases between. Germline V gives CDR1 MNHNY, CDR2 SVGAGI (reference sequence). The DNA of the CDR3 is TGTGCCAGCAGCTCGCCGGGTTTCGGCACCATATATTTT. It is translated as CASSSPGFGTIYF.

This clone was seen a single time. The chain joins TRBV6-5 to TRBJ2-3, with 7 bases identical to TRBD1. Trimming cost V 6 bases and J 2 bases; bases outside gene matches: 5. This CDR3 contains 14 residues. Germline CDR1 reads MNHEY; CDR2 reads SVGAGI. For the CDR3, the DNA is TGTGCCAGCAGAGAGACAGGGCCCACAGATACGCAGTATTTT. Translated, it gives CASRETGPTDTQYF.

The chain has TRBV6-6 and TRBJ2-2, with a possible D match to TRBD1 (6 bases). The germline CDR1 and CDR2 sequences are MNHNY and SVGAGI (reference sequence). V was trimmed by 6 bases and J by 8 bases, leaving 22 bases between them. This CDR3 contains 16 residues. CDR3 in amino acids: CASRLTMGAGAGELFF. CDR3 nucleotides: TGTGCCAGCAGGCTAACCATGGGGGCAGGGGCGGGGGAGCTGTTTTTT.

The rearrangement uses TRBV5-4 and TRBJ1-3, with D unclear. The CDR3 contains 16 residues. The ends were cut back, 4 bases at V and 7 bases at J, with 21 bases in the middle. Germline CDR1 and CDR2: SGHNT and YYREEE (reference sequence). The CDR3 bases are TGTGCCAGCAGCGTCCGGACTGTCAGAGATGGGAACACCATATATTTT. Its protein is CASSVRTVRDGNTIYF.

The chain joins TRBV9 to TRBJ1-4; 7 bases match TRBD1. The CDR3 consists of 13 residues. CDR1 is SGDLS, CDR2 YYNGEE, per germline. The J segment lost 5 bases and the V segment lost 2 bases, leaving 0 bases of the junction unmatched. The CDR3 loop is CASSVTGNEKLFF. The CDR3 coding sequence is TGTGCCAGCAGCGTGACAGGGAATGAAAAACTGTTTTTT.

V and J are TRBV5-6 and TRBJ2-1; weak D call: TRBD2 (6 bases). The V gene's germline CDR1 is SGHDT and CDR2 YYEEEE. CDR3 length equals 15 residues. V lost 5 bases and J lost 0, with 12 bases in between. The CDR3 nucleotides read TGTGCCAGCAGTCCGGGACTCTCCTCCTACAATGAGCAGTTCTTC. This translates into CASSPGLSSYNEQFF.

The chain uses TRBV4-1 and TRBJ1-5, with 9 positions matching TRBD1. V shed 3 bases and J 4 bases; nucleotides not matched to a gene: 7. The CDR3 has 16 amino acids. Per the germline V gene, CDR1 is MGHRA and CDR2 is YSYEKL. DNA for the CDR3: TGCGCCAGCAGCCAGGTCGAAGGGACAGGGAATCAGCCCCAGCATTTT. Translating it yields CASSQVEGTGNQPQHF.

The V and J genes are TRBV3-1 (or the pseudogene TRBV3-2) and TRBJ2-5, with 11 nucleotides matching TRBD1. V shed 4 bases and J 4 bases; nucleotides not matched to a gene: 2. Per the germline V gene, CDR1 is LGHDT and CDR2 is YNNKEL (reference sequence). The CDR3 covers 14 residues. The CDR3 sequence is CASSPGTGGETQYF. DNA of the CDR3: TGTGCCAGCAGCCCGGGGACAGGGGGAGAGACCCAGTACTTC.

The chain combines TRBV10-3 with TRBJ2-3, with D unclear. The CDR3 spans 13 residues. Per germline, CDR1 ENHRY and CDR2 SYGVKD. Between the trimmed V and J ends, which lost 2 bases and 3 bases, there was a span of 6 bases. This chain's CDR3 is CAISETMTDTQYF. CDR3 DNA sequence: TGTGCCATCAGTGAGACTATGACAGATACGCAGTATTTT.

The chain uses TRBV15 and TRBJ2-1; a possible D gene is TRBD1 (6 bases). Between the trimmed V and J ends, which lost 1 base and 5 bases, there was a span of 12 bases. The CDR3 loop spans 15 amino acids. The germline V gene has CDR1 LNHNV and CDR2 YYDKDF (reference sequence). The CDR3 bases are TGTGCCACCAGCAGAGGAGGGGGTGGGGACAATGAGCAGTTCTTC. Protein product: CATSRGGGGDNEQFF.

The V gene is TRBV30, the J gene TRBJ1-2, with 9 bases lining up with TRBD1. The CDR3 totals 12 residues. In germline, CDR1 is GTSNPN, CDR2 SVGIG (reference sequence). The V gene end was trimmed by 5 bases and the J gene end by 6 bases; junction bases not matched to a gene: 4. CDR3 in DNA: TGTGCCTGGCAGGACAGGGGCCATGGCTACACCTTC. Its translation is CAWQDRGHGYTF.

For the CDR3, the DNA is TGTGCCAGCAGCCGACTAGCGCGGAACAATGAGCAGTTCTTC. Translation: CASSRLARNNEQFF. The rearrangement uses TRBV5-6 and TRBJ2-1; 8 bases fit TRBD2. This CDR3 is built from 14 residues. J lost 5 bases, V lost 4 bases, and 5 bases had no gene match. Germline V gene sequence: CDR1 SGHDT, CDR2 YYEEEE.

The chain is built from TRBV7-3 and TRBJ2-1; 10 bases agree with TRBD1. This CDR3 comprises 15 residues. The J segment lost 6 bases and the V segment lost 4 bases, leaving 6 bases of the junction unmatched. CDR1 is SGHTA, CDR2 FQGTGA, per germline. In DNA form, the CDR3 reads TGTGCCAGCAGCTCCGGACAGGGGGGAAGCAATGAGCAGTTCTTC. Translating it yields CASSSGQGGSNEQFF.

This clone showed up just once. This chain uses TRBV2 with TRBJ2-1, with 12 bases identical to TRBD2. The germline CDR1 and CDR2 sequences are SNHLY and FYNNEI. This CDR3 has 15 amino acids. The V and J ends lost 7 bases and 3 bases, in that order; junction bases with no gene match: 4. In nucleotides, the CDR3 is TGTGCCAGCAAACTAGCGGGAGGTTTCTACAATGAGCAGTTCTTC. Its translation is CASKLAGGFYNEQFF.

The genes are TRBV19 and TRBJ1-5; maybe TRBD1 (5 bases). In germline, CDR1 is LNHDA, CDR2 SQIVND (reference sequence). CDR3 length equals 13 residues. The ends were cut back, 9 bases at V and 6 bases at J, with 15 bases in the middle. The CDR3 sequence: CASQRQGGQPQHF. The CDR3 DNA follows: TGTGCCAGCCAAAGGCAGGGAGGTCAGCCCCAGCATTTT. The full variable domain, in which reference TRBV19 and TRBJ1-5 provide the parts outside the CDR3, is DGGITQSPKYLFRKEGQNVTLSCEQNLNHDAMYWYRQDPGQGLRLIYYSQIVNDFQKGDIAEGYSVSREKKESFPLTVTSAQKNPTAFYLCASQRQGGQPQHFGDGTRLSIL.

The chain is built from TRBV5-1 and TRBJ2-3; 9 bases align to TRBD2. The germline V gene has CDR1 SGHRS and CDR2 YFSETQ. V lost 0 bases, J lost 8 bases, and 10 bases stayed unmatched. The CDR3 extends over 16 amino acids. The CDR3 DNA reads TGCGCCAGCAGCTTGGCCGTGGCGGGGGGGCCGGGTACGCAGTATTTT. Translating it yields CASSLAVAGGPGTQYF.

This clone was detected a few times. The rearrangement uses TRBV9 and TRBJ1-2, with 8 bases identical to TRBD1. V lost 4 bases and J lost 3; bases outside the gene matches: 8. Looked up from germline, CDR1 is SGDLS and CDR2 is YYNGEE. This CDR3 spans 15 amino acids. The CDR3 DNA reads TGTGCCAGCAGCTCTTGGACAGGGCGTCACTATGGCTACACCTTC. Its protein product is CASSSWTGRHYGYTF.